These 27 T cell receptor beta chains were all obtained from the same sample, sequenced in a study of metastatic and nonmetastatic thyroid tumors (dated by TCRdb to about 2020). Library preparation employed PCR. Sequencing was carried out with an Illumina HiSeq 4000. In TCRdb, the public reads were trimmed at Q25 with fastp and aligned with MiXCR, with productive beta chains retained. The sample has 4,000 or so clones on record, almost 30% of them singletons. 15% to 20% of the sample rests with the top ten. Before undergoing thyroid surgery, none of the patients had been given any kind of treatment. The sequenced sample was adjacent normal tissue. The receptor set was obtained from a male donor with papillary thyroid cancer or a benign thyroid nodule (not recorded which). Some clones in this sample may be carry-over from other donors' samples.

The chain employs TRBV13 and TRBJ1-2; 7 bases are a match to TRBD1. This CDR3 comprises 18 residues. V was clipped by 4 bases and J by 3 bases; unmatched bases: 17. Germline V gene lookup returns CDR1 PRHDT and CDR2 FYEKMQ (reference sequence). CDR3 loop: CASSSRGPKEGAYYGYTF. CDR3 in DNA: TGTGCCAGCAGCTCAAGAGGACCTAAAGAGGGGGCTTACTATGGCTACACCTTC.

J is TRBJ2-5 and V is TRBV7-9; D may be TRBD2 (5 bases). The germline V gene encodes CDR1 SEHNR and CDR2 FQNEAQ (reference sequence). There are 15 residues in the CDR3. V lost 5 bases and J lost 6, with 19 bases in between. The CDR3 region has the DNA TGTGCCAGCAGCCACGGGAAACACGGAGTGCAGACCCAGTACTTC. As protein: CASSHGKHGVQTQYF. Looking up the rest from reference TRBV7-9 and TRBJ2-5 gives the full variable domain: DTGVSQNPRHKITKRGQNVTFRCDPISEHNRLYWYRQTLGQGPEFLTYFQNEAQLEKSRLLSDRFSAERPKGSFSTLEIQRTEQGDSAMYLCASSHGKHGVQTQYFGPGTRLLVL.

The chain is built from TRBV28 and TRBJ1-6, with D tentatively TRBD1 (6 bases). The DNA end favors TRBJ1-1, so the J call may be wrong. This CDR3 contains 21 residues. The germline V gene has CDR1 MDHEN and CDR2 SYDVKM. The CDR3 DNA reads TGTGCCAGCAGTTCTCCACTGTACCTGTACCGGGACGGGGGGCGCGGGACTGAAGCTTTCTTT. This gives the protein CASSSPLYLYRDGGRGTEAFF.

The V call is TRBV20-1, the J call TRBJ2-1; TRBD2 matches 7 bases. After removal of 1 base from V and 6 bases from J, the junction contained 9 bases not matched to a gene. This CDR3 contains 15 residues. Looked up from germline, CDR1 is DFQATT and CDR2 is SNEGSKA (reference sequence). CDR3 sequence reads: CSARVWEGVSNEQFF. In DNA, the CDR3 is TGCAGTGCTAGAGTTTGGGAGGGAGTCAGCAATGAGCAGTTCTTC.

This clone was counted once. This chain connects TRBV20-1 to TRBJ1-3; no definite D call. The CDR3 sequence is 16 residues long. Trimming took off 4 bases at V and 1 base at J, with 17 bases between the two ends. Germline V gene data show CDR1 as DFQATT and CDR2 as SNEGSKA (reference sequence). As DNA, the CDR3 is TGCAGTGCTACCCCCACCTCTCTTGAGTCTGGAAACACCATATATTTT. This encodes CSATPTSLESGNTIYF.

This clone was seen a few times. CDR3: CSACPPRLADTYEQYF. The CDR3 nucleotides are TGCAGTGCTTGTCCCCCAAGGCTAGCGGACACCTACGAGCAGTACTTC. The chain carries TRBV20-1 and TRBJ2-7; 7 bases line up with TRBD2. V dropped 5 bases and J dropped 2; count of bases not matched to a gene: 15. The germline V gene has CDR1 DFQATT and CDR2 SNEGSKA (reference sequence). CDR3 size: 16 residues.

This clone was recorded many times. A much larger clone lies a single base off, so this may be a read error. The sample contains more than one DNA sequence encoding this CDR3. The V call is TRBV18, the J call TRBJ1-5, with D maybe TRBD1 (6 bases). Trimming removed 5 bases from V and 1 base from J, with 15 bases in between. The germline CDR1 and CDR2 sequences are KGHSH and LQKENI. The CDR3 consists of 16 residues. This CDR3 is CASSGGGTNSNQPQHF. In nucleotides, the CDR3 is TGTGCCAGCTCAGGGGGGGGCACAAACAGCAATCAGCCCCAGCATTTT. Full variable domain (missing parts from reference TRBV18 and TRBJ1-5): NAGVMQNPRHLVRRRGQEARLRCSPMKGHSHVYWYRQLPEEGLKFMVYLQKENIIDESGMPKERFSAEFPKEGPSILRIQQVVRGDSAAYFCASSGGGTNSNQPQHFGDGTRLSIL.

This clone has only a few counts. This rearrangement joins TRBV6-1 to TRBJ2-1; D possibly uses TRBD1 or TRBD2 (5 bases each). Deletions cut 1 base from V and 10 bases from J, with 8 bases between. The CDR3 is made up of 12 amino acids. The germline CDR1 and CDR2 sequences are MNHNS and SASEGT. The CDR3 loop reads CASSEGGYEQFF. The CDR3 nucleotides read TGTGCCAGCAGTGAAGGGGGGTACGAGCAGTTCTTC.

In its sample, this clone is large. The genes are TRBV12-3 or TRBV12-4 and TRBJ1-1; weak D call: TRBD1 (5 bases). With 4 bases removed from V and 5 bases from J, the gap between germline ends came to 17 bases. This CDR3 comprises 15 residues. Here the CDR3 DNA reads TGTGCCAGCAGTTCTAAACAGGCGGCTTTTACTGAAGCTTTCTTT. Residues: CASSSKQAAFTEAFF.

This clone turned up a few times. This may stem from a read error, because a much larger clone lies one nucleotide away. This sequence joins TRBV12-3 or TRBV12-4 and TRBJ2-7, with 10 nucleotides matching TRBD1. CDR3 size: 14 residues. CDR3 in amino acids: CASSPGTGAYGQYF. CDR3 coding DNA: TGTGCCAGCAGTCCGGGGACAGGGGCCTACGGGCAGTACTTC.

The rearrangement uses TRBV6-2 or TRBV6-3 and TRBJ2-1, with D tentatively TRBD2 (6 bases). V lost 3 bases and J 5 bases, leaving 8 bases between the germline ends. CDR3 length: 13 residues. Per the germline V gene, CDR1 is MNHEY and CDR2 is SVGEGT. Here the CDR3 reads CASSYWTNNEQFF. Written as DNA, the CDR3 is TGTGCCAGCAGTTATTGGACTAACAATGAGCAGTTCTTC.

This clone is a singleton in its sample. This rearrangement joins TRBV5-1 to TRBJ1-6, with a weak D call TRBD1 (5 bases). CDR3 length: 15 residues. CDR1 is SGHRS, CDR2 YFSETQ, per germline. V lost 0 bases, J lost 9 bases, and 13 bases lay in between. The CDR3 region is CASSLAGGDASPLHF. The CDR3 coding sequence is TGCGCCAGCAGCTTGGCCGGAGGGGACGCTTCACCCCTCCACTTT.

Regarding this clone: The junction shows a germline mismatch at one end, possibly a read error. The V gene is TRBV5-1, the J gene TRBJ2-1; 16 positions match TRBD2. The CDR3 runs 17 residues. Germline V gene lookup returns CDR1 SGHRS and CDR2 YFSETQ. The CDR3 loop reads CAGSQTGLAGGRSEQFF. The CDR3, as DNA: TGCGCCGGCAGCCAAACGGGACTAGCGGGAGGGCGGAGTGAGCAGTTCTTC. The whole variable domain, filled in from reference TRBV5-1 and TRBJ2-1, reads KAGVTQTPRYLIKTRGQQVTLSCSPISGHRSVSWYQQTPGQGLQFLFEYFSETQRNKGNFPGRFSGRQFSNSRSEMNVSTLELGDSALYLCAGSQTGLAGGRSEQFFGPGTRLTVL.

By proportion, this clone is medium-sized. CDR3 amino acids: CATSSTVMGVETQYF. The CDR3 DNA follows: TGTGCCACCAGCAGCACCGTTATGGGAGTGGAGACCCAGTACTTC. The chain combines TRBV15 with TRBJ2-5; D perhaps matches TRBD2 (5 bases). This CDR3 is built from 15 residues. Per the germline V gene, CDR1 is LNHNV and CDR2 is YYDKDF (reference sequence). V lost 3 bases and J 5 bases, leaving 16 bases between the germline ends.

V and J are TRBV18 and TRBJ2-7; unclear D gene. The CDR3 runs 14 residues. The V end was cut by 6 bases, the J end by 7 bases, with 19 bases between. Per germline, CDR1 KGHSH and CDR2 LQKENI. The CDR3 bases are TGTGCCAGCTCCACCGGACGGGTGGGTTCTGAGCAGTACTTC. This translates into CASSTGRVGSEQYF.

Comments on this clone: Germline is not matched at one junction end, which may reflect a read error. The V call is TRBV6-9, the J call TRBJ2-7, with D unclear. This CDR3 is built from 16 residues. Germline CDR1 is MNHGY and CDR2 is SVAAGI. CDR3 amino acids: CVSSCLHSEKKYEQYF. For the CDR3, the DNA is TGTGTCAGCAGTTGCCTCCACAGCGAGAAGAAGTACGAGCAGTACTTC.

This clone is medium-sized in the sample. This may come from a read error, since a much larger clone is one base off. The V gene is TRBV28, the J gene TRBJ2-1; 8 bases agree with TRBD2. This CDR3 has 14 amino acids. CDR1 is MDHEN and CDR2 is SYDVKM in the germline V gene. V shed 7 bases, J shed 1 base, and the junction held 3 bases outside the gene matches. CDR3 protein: CASNGGRSYNEQFF. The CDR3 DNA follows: TGTGCCAGCAATGGCGGGAGGTCCTACAATGAGCAGTTCTTC.

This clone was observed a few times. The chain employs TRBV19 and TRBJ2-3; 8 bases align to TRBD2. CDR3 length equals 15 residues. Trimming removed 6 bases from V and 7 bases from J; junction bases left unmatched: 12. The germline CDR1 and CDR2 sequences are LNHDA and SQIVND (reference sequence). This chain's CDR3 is CASSLPGLGVYTQYF. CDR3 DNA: TGTGCCAGTAGCCTCCCGGGACTAGGTGTCTATACGCAGTATTTT. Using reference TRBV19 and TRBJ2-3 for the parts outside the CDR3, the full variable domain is DGGITQSPKYLFRKEGQNVTLSCEQNLNHDAMYWYRQDPGQGLRLIYYSQIVNDFQKGDIAEGYSVSREKKESFPLTVTSAQKNPTAFYLCASSLPGLGVYTQYFGPGTRLTVL.

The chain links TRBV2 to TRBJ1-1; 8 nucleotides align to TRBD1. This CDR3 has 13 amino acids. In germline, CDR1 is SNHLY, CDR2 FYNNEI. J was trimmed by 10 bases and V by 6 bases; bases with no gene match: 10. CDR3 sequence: CASRLQGGGVAFF. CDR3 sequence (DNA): TGTGCCAGCAGATTACAGGGGGGAGGGGTAGCTTTCTTT.

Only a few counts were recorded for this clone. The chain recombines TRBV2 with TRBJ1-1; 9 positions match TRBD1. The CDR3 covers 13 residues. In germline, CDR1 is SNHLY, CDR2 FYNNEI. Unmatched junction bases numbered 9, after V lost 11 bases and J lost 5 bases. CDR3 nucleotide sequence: TGTGCCGGACGGACAGGGGAGAAGACTGAAGCTTTCTTT. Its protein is CAGRTGEKTEAFF.

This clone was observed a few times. The CDR3 DNA reads TGTGCCAGCAGTGAAGATAGGGTAGCGGGAGAAACCCAGTACTTC. Translation: CASSEDRVAGETQYF. V is TRBV6-1 and J is TRBJ2-5; 9 bases agree with TRBD2. The CDR3 is made up of 15 amino acids. CDR1 is MNHNS, CDR2 SASEGT, per germline. Unmatched junction bases numbered 8, after V lost 1 base and J lost 8 bases.

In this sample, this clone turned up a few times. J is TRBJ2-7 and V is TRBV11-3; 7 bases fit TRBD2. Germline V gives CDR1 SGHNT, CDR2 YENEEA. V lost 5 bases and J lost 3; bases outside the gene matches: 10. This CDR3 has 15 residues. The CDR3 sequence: CASSPQPGGIYEQYF. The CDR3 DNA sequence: TGTGCCAGCAGCCCGCAGCCCGGGGGGATCTACGAGCAGTACTTC.

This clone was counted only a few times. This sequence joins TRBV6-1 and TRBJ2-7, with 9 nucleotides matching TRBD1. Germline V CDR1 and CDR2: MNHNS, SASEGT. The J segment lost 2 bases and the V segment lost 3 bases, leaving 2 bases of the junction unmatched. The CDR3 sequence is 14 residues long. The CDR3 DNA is TGTGCCAGCAGTGACCGGACAGGGGCCTACGAGCAGTACTTC. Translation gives CASSDRTGAYEQYF.

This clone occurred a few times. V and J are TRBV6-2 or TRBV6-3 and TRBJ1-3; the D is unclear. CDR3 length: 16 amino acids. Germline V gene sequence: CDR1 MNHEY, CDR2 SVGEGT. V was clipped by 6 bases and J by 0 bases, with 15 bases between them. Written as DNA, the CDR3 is TGTGCCAGCAGGCTGACCGCAGGCCACTCTGGAAACACCATATATTTT. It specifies CASRLTAGHSGNTIYF.

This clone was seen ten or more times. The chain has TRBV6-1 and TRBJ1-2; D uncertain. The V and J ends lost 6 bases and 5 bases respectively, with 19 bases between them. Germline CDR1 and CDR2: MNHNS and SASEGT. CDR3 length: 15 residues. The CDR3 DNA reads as TGTGCCAGCAGAGACCATGGGCAACGCGGATATGGCTACACCTTC. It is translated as CASRDHGQRGYGYTF.

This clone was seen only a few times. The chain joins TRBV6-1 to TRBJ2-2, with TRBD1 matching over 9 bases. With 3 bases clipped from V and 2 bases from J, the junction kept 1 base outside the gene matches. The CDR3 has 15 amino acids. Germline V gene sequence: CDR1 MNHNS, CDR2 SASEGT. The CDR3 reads CASSEGQGNTGELFF. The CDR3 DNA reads TGTGCCAGCAGTGAGGGACAGGGCAACACCGGGGAGCTGTTTTTT.

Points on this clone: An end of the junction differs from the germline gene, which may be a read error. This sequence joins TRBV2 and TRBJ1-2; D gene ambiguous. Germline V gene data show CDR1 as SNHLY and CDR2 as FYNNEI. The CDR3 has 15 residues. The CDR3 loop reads CASSVGTVGIYGCTF. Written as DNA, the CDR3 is TGTGCCAGCAGTGTGGGCACGGTCGGGATTTATGGCTGCACCTTC.